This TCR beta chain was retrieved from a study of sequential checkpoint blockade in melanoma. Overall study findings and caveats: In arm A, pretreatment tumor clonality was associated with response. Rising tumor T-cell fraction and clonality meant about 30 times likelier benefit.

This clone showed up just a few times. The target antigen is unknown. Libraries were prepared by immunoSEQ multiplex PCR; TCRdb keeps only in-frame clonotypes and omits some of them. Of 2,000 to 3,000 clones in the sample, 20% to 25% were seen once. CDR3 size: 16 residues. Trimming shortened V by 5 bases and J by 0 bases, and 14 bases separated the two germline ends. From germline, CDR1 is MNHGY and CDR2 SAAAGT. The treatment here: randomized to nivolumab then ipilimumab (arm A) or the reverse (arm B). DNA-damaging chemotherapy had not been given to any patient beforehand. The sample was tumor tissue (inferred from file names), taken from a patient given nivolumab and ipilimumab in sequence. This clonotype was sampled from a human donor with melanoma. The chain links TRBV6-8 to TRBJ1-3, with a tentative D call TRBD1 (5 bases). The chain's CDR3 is CASSDPGASSGNTIYF. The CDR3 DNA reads TGTGCCAGCAGTGACCCCGGGGCGAGCTCTGGAAACACCATATATTTT.